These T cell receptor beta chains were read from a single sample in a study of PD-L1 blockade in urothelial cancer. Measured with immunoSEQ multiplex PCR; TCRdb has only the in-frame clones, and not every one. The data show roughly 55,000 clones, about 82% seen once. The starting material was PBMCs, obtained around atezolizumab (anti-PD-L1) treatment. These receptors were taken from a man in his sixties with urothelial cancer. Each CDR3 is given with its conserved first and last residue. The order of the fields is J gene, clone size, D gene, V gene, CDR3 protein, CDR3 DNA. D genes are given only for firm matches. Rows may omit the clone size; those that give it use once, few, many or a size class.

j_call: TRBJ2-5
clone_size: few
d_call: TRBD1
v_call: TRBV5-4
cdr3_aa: CASSTGTGRETQYF
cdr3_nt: TGTGCCAGCAGTACCGGGACAGGGAGGGAGACCCAGTACTTC

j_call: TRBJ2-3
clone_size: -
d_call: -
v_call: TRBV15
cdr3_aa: CATSRDGQATDTQYF
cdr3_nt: TGTGCCACCAGCAGAGATGGCCAGGCTACAGATACGCAGTATTTT

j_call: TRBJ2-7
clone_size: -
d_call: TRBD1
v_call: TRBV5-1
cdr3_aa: CASRGTGANHEQYF
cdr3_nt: TGCGCCAGCAGAGGAACAGGGGCCAACCACGAGCAGTACTTC

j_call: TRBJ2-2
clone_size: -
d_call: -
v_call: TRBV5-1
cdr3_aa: CASSSTEPNTGELFF
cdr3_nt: TGCGCCAGCAGCTCGACAGAACCGAACACCGGGGAGCTGTTTTTT

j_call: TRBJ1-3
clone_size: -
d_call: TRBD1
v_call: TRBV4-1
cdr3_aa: CASSQDIGTGSGNTIYF
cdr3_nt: TGCGCCAGCAGCCAAGATATAGGGACAGGGTCTGGAAACACCATATATTTT

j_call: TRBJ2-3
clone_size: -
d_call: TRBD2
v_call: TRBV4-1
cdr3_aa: CASSQETSGRVTDTQYF
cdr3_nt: TGCGCCAGCAGCCAAGAGACTAGCGGGAGGGTTACAGATACGCAGTATTTT

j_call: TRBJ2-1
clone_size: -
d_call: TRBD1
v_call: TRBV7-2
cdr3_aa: CASSSLRGQGSNEQFF
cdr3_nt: TGTGCCAGCAGCTCCCTGCGGGGACAGGGGTCCAATGAGCAGTTCTTC

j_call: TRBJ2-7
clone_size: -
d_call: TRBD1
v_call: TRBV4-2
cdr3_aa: CASSQDRGHSGYEQYF
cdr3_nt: TGTGCCAGCAGCCAAGACAGGGGGCATAGTGGGTACGAGCAGTACTTC

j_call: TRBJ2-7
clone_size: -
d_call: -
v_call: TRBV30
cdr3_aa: CAWGRDSYEQYF
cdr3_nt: TGTGCCTGGGGCAGGGACTCCTACGAGCAGTACTTC

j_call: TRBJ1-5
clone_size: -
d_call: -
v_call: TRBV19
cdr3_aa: CASSIGLENQPQHF
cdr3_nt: TGTGCCAGTAGTATAGGACTGGAGAATCAGCCCCAGCATTTT

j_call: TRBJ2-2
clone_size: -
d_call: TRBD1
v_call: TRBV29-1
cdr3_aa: CSVGTGGRTGELFF
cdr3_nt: TGCAGCGTTGGAACAGGGGGCCGGACCGGGGAGCTGTTTTTT

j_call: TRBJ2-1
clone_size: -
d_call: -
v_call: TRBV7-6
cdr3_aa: CASSLSVSSSYNEQFF
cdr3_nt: TGTGCCAGCAGCTTAAGCGTCTCAAGCTCCTACAATGAGCAGTTCTTC

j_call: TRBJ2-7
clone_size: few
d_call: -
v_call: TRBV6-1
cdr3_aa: CASTGYEQYF
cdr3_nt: TGTGCCAGCACGGGATACGAGCAGTACTTC

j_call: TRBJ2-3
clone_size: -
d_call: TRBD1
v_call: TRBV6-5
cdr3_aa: CASSYSRTGVADTQYF
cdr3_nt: TGTGCCAGCAGTTACTCTCGGACAGGAGTCGCAGATACGCAGTATTTT

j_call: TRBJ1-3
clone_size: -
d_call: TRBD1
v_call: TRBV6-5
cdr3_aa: CASSRDRGNTIYF
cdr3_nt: TGTGCCAGCAGTCGGGACAGGGGAAACACCATATATTTT

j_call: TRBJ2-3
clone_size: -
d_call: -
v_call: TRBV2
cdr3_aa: CASSEVGDRTGQDTQYF
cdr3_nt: TGTGCCAGCAGTGAAGTAGGTGACAGGACCGGGCAAGATACGCAGTATTTT

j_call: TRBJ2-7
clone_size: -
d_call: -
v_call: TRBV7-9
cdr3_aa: CASSLDGGAYEQYF
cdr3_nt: TGTGCCAGCAGCCTGGACGGAGGAGCTTACGAGCAGTACTTC

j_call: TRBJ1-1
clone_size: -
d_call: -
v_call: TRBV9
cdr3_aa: CASSIQGLTEAFF
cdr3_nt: TGTGCCAGCAGTATACAGGGTTTGACTGAAGCTTTCTTT

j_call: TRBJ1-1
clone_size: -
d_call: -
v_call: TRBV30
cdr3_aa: CAWIGGTAEAFF
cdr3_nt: TGTGCCTGGATCGGGGGGACCGCTGAAGCTTTCTTT

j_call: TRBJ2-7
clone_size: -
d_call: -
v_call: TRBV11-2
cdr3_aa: CASSETADKYEQYF
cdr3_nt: TGTGCCAGCAGCGAGACAGCCGACAAGTACGAGCAGTACTTC

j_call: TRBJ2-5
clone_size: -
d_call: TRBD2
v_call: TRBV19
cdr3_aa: CASQRGTSPQFQETQYF
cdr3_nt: TGTGCCAGTCAAAGGGGGACTAGCCCACAATTCCAAGAGACCCAGTACTTC

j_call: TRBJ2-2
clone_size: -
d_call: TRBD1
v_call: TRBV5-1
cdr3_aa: CASSLGVGQGIGELFF
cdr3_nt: TGCGCCAGCAGCTTGGGTGTGGGACAGGGAATCGGGGAGCTGTTTTTT

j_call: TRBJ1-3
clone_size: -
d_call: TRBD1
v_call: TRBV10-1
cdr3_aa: CASSPGTERRSGNTIYF
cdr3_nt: TGCGCCAGCAGTCCCGGGACAGAGAGACGCTCTGGAAACACCATATATTTT

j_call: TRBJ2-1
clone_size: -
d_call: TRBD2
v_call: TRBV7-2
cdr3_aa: CASSPWTSPNNEQFF
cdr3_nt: TGTGCCAGCAGCCCCTGGACTAGCCCCAACAATGAGCAGTTCTTC

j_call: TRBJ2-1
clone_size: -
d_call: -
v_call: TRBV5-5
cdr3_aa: CASRYNNEQFF
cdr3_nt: TGTGCCAGCAGATACAACAATGAGCAGTTCTTC

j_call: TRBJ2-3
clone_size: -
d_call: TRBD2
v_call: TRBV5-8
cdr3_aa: CASSWTSGRSTDTQYF
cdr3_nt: TGTGCCAGCAGCTGGACTAGCGGGAGGAGCACAGATACGCAGTATTTT

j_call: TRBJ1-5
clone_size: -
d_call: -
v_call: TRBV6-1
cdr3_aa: CASSAKREQPQHF
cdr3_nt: TGTGCCAGCAGTGCAAAACGTGAGCAGCCCCAGCATTTT

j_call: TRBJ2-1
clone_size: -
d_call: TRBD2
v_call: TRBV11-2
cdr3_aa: CASSLVAGGPQYNEQFF
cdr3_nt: TGTGCCAGCAGCTTAGTAGCGGGGGGGCCCCAATACAATGAGCAGTTCTTC

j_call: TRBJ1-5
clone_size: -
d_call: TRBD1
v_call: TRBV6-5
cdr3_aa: CASSRDSSNQPQHF
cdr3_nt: TGTGCCAGCAGTAGGGACAGTAGCAATCAGCCCCAGCATTTT

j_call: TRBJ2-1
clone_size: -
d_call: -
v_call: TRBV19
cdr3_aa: CASSFLPYNEQFF
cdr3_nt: TGTGCCAGTAGTTTCCTCCCCTACAATGAGCAGTTCTTC

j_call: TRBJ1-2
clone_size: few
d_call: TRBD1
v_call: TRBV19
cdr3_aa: CASSIIGTGYGYTF
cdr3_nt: TGTGCCAGTAGTATTATTGGGACAGGCTATGGCTACACCTTC

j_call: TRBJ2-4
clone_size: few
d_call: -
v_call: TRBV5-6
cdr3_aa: CASSWTRQVQAKNIQYF
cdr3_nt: TGTGCCAGCAGCTGGACGAGACAGGTCCAAGCCAAAAACATTCAGTACTTC

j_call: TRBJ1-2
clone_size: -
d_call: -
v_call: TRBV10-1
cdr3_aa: CASGSGNYGYTF
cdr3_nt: TGCGCCAGCGGTTCCGGTAACTATGGCTACACCTTC

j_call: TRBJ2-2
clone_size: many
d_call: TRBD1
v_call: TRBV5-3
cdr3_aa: CARSPQGARVGELFF
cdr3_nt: TGTGCCAGAAGCCCACAGGGGGCGAGGGTCGGGGAGCTGTTTTTT

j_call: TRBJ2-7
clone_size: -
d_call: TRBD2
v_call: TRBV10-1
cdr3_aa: CASSESRGGRSREQYF
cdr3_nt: TGCGCCAGCAGTGAGTCGAGGGGCGGGAGGAGTAGGGAGCAGTACTTC

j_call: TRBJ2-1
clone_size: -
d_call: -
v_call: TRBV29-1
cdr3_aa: CSVEGLLNEQFF
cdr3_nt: TGCAGCGTTGAAGGTCTTTTGAATGAGCAGTTCTTC

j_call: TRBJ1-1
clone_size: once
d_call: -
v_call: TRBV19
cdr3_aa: CASRVGAKNTEAFF
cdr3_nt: TGTGCCAGTAGAGTAGGGGCAAAGAACACTGAAGCTTTCTTT

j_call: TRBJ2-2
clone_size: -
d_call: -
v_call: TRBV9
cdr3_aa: CASSVALGTLGGELFF
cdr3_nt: TGTGCCAGCAGCGTAGCTCTCGGGACATTGGGCGGGGAGCTGTTTTTT

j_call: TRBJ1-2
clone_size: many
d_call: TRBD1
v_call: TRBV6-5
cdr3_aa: CASTRGQGVLGYTF
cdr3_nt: TGTGCCAGCACCAGGGGACAGGGGGTTCTGGGCTACACCTTC

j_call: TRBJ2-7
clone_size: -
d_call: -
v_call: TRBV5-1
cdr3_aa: CASSLGHVEVYEQYF
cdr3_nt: TGCGCCAGCAGCCTGGGACACGTTGAAGTCTACGAGCAGTACTTC

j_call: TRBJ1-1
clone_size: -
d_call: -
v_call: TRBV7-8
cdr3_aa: CASSLGIGYTEAFF
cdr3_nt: TGTGCCAGCAGCTTAGGCATCGGGTACACTGAAGCTTTCTTT

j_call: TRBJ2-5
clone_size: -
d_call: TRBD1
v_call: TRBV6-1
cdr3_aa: CASSVTGAYQETQYF
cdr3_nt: TGTGCCAGCAGTGTAACAGGGGCGTACCAAGAGACCCAGTACTTC

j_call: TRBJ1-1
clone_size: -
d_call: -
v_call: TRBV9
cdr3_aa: CASSAGNKNTEAFF
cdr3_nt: TGTGCCAGCAGCGCAGGGAATAAGAACACTGAAGCTTTCTTT

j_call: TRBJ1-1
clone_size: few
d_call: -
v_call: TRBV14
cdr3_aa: CASSQVGRGAFEAFF
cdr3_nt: TGTGCCAGCAGCCAAGTTGGGAGGGGGGCCTTTGAAGCTTTCTTT

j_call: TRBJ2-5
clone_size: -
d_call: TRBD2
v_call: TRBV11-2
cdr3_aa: CASSLIAGVGETQYF
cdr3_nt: TGTGCCAGCAGCTTAATAGCGGGGGTAGGGGAGACCCAGTACTTC

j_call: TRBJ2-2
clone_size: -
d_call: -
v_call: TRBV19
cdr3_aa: CASSINRAGTGELFF
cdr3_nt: TGTGCCAGTAGTATTAACAGGGCGGGCACCGGGGAGCTGTTTTTT

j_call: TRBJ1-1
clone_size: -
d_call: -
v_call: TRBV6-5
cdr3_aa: CASSRLNTEAFF
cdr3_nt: TGTGCCAGCAGTCGTTTGAACACTGAAGCTTTCTTT

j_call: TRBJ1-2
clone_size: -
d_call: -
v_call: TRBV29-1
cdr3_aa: CSVEARGERNGYTF
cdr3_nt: TGCAGCGTTGAAGCTCGGGGGGAGAGGAATGGCTACACCTTC

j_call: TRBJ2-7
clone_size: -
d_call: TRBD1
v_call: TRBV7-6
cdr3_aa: CASSIGTGKEQYF
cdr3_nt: TGTGCCAGCAGCATAGGGACAGGGAAGGAGCAGTACTTC

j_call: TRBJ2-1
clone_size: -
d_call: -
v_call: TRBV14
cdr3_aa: CASSQDSPVHNEQFF
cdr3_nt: TGTGCCAGCAGCCAAGATTCCCCGGTACACAATGAGCAGTTCTTC

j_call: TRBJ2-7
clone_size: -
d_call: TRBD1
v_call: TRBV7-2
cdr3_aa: CASSEGQAPGQYF
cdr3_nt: TGTGCCAGCAGCGAGGGACAGGCCCCTGGGCAGTACTTC

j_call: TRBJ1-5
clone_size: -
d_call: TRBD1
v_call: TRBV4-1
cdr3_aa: CASSQVSAGTGGNQPQHF
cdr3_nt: TGCGCCAGCAGCCAAGTAAGTGCTGGGACAGGGGGCAATCAGCCCCAGCATTTT

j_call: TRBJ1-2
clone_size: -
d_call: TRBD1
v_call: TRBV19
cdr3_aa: CASSIDEGTGLHGYTF
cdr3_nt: TGTGCCAGTAGTATAGATGAGGGGACAGGGCTCCATGGCTACACCTTC

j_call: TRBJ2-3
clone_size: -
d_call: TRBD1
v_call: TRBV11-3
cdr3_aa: CASSLGSHRTGLSTDTQYF
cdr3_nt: TGTGCCAGCAGCTTAGGTTCTCACCGGACAGGCTTAAGCACAGATACGCAGTATTTT

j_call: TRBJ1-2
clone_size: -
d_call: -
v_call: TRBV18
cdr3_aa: CASSPEQVYGYTF
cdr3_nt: TGTGCCAGCTCACCAGAGCAGGTCTATGGCTACACCTTC

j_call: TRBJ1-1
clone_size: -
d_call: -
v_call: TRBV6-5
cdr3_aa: CASSGVLRENTEAFF
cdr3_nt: TGTGCCAGCAGTGGAGTCCTCAGGGAGAACACTGAAGCTTTCTTT

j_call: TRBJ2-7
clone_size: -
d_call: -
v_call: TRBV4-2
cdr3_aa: CASSQDTGDSHYEQYF
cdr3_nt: TGTGCCAGCAGCCAAGATACCGGTGACAGTCACTACGAGCAGTACTTC

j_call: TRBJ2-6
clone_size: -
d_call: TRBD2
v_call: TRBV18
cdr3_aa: CASSPTGNGLAGAGANVLTF
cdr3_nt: TGTGCCAGCTCACCGACAGGGAATGGACTAGCGGGTGCTGGGGCCAACGTCCTGACTTTC

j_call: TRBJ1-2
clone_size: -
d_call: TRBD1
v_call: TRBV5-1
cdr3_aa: CASSTDRGLLPKSF
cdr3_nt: TGCGCCAGCAGCACGGACAGGGGACTATTGCCTAAATCTTTC

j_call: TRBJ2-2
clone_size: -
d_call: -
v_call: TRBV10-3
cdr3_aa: CAISGSVAGTNTGELFF
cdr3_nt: TGTGCCATCAGTGGCAGCGTTGCGGGCACGAACACCGGGGAGCTGTTTTTT